The source of this T cell receptor beta chain is a study of T cell responses to AZD1222 COVID-19 vaccine. Findings and caveats of the study: The donor cohort was predominantly white British with a female majority, and clonal diversity may have been underestimated. Variant regions that are unmutated are reportedly the target of nearly half of spike-specific TCRs. Regions 160-218 and 743-854 dominated among vaccine-associated CD4 TCRs spanning spike. Only a handful of people who got AZD1222 tested seropositive at baseline.

The protocol was immunoSEQ multiplex PCR, while the TCRdb copy is restricted to in-frame clones and leaves out a portion. The repertoire has approximately 170,000 clones, 75% to 90% of them found once; the top ten carry 6.9%. Concerning this clone itself: The antigen remains unidentified.

This CDR3 spans 13 amino acids. V was cut by 5 bases and J by 4 bases, with 11 bases left in between. Per the germline V gene, CDR1 is SNHLY and CDR2 is FYNNEI. The gene calls are TRBV2 and TRBJ1-2, with D possibly TRBD1 on 5 matching bases. This sequence was found in an adult in good health. Here the sequenced sample was peripheral blood, taken on day 0 of AZD1222 vaccination. CDR3 sequence: CASSNRQLYGYTF. In DNA form, the CDR3 reads TGTGCCAGCAGTAACCGACAGCTCTATGGCTACACCTTC. Full variable domain (outside the CDR3, taken from reference TRBV2 and TRBJ1-2): EPEVTQTPSHQVTQMGQEVILRCVPISNHLYFYWYRQILGQKVEFLVSFYNNEISEKSEIFDDQFSVERPDGSNFTLKIRSTKLEDSAMYFCASSNRQLYGYTFGSGTRLTVV.